These 5 T cell receptor beta chains came from one sample sequenced in a study of CD8 T cells in ankylosing spondylitis. TCRdb reprocessed the 5' RACE reads via MiXCR and lists one record per CDR3 protein. The profile shows about 190,000 distinct CDR3 sequences, about an eighth of them singletons. What was sequenced was blood, either unsorted or a sorted T cell fraction (not recorded which). These receptor sequences come from a female donor with ankylosing spondylitis or in good health (not recorded which).

This sequence joins TRBV5-1 and TRBJ2-3, with 9 bases identical to TRBD2. This CDR3 region has 17 residues. The V gene end was trimmed by 3 bases and the J gene end by 3 bases; junction bases not matched to a gene: 11. The germline gives CDR1 SGHRS, CDR2 YFSETQ. The CDR3 is CASSSRGSGGTTDTQYF. The CDR3 coding sequence is TGCGCCAGCAGCTCCCGGGGTAGCGGGGGAACAACAGATACGCAGTATTTT.

This chain uses TRBV10-3 with TRBJ2-1, with 8 bases that match TRBD2. This CDR3 spans 16 amino acids. In germline, CDR1 is ENHRY, CDR2 SYGVKD. V was clipped by 6 bases and J by 7 bases; unmatched bases: 14. The CDR3 nucleotides are TGTGCCATCAGGGGGTCGGTAGCGGGACGACGTAATGAGCAGTTCTTC. The encoded protein is CAIRGSVAGRRNEQFF.

At least ten counts were recorded for this clonotype. The chain has TRBV29-1 and TRBJ2-1; 7 bases map to TRBD2. This CDR3 contains 13 residues. V gave up 8 bases and J gave up 5 bases; unmatched junction bases: 9. The germline CDR1 and CDR2 sequences are SQVTM and ANQGSEA. CDR3 sequence reads: CSPYRGENNEQFF. The DNA of the CDR3 is TGCAGCCCCTATCGGGGGGAAAACAATGAGCAGTTCTTC.

The gene calls are TRBV14 and TRBJ1-5; 8 bases map to TRBD1. CDR1 is SGHDN and CDR2 is FVKESK in the germline V gene. V shed 5 bases, J shed 2 bases, and the junction held 17 bases outside the gene matches. This CDR3 has 19 residues. CDR3 region: CASSNDRGSSRGGNQPQHF. The CDR3 DNA sequence: TGTGCCAGCAGCAATGACAGGGGATCCTCCCGAGGTGGCAATCAGCCCCAGCATTTT.

This chain joins TRBV4-3 and TRBJ1-5; 7 positions agree with TRBD1. V lost 4 bases to trimming and J lost 6 bases; unmatched junction nucleotides: 12. The V gene's germline CDR1 is LGHNA and CDR2 YSLEER. The CDR3 has 16 residues. CDR3 sequence reads: CASSLTMGRGSQPQHF. As DNA, the CDR3 is TGCGCCAGCAGCCTTACGATGGGCAGGGGGAGTCAGCCCCAGCATTTT.